What follows describes a single T cell receptor (beta chain). As to treatment: roughly 18 received Ad26.COV2.S at low or high dose, single or two shots; five or six received placebo; per-sample allocation not given. Day 63 after the first vaccine or placebo injection was the time point for sampling. It was an adult aged 18-55 years in Boston who was the donor. The vaccine delivered Wuhan-strain SARS-CoV-2 spike through an Ad26 vector. TCRdb keeps only in-frame clones here, not all; method: immunoSEQ multiplex PCR. Among hundreds of thousands of clones listed, about 87% were seen once. The data belong to a study of Ad26.COV2.S vaccination and SARS-CoV-2 variants. Turning to the study itself: Doses of Ad26.COV2.S were injected into muscle once or twice, 56 days apart.

Germline V gene lookup returns CDR1 LNHDA and CDR2 SQIVND (reference sequence). Trimming left V 8 bases short and J 3 bases short, with 23 bases between. The CDR3 covers 17 residues. This receptor was taken from a person aged 18 to 65 who received the Ad26.COV2.S COVID-19 vaccine or a placebo. The chain carries TRBV19 and TRBJ1-5, with D tentatively TRBD1 (6 bases). The sequencing here drew on peripheral blood, taken in a trial of Ad26.COV2.S vaccine versus placebo. CDR3 coding DNA: TGTGCCAGTTCCTTAAGAGGGGGGGCGCGGGACAATCAGCCCCAGCATTTT. Protein sequence: CASSLRGGARDNQPQHF.